This is a list of T cell receptor beta chains from one sample in a study of blood T cell repertoires in COVID-19. TCRdb's copy holds only in-frame clones and misses some; the assay was immunoSEQ multiplex PCR. The table has about 190,000 clones, about 83% seen once. Sequenced material: PBMCs or T cells enriched from blood (not recorded which). All receptors derive from a woman under 40 who had been exposed to COVID-19. CDR3s include the opening cysteine and the closing phenylalanine or tryptophan.

>TRBJ1-4|TRBV7-3
CASSPGSGEKLFF
>TRBJ1-2|TRBV10-1
CASSGDRAWTSYTF
>TRBJ1-2|TRBV10-3
CAISLDRGNGYTF
>TRBJ1-5|TRBV5-1
CASSPWGGTGDRNQPQHF
>TRBJ2-5|TRBV4-3
CASSQDTGRETQYF
>TRBJ1-3|TRBV24-1
CATSLPGQYPGNTIYF
>TRBJ2-3|TRBV3-1/TRBV3-2
CASSQDRGDTQYF
>TRBJ1-4|TRBV19
CASSALTVTIGEKLFF
>TRBJ1-2|TRBV19
CASSSYLAANYGYTF
>TRBJ2-5|TRBV6-5
CASSWTGNQETQYF
>TRBJ1-1|TRBV5-6
CASSYGVGGSEAFF
>TRBJ2-7|TRBV5-1
CASSLESRYNEQYF
>TRBJ2-1|TRBV27
CASSHGLAGHSYNEQFF
>TRBJ2-3|TRBV19
CASNQRRADTQYF
>TRBJ2-7|TRBV4-1
CASSQAGEQYF
>TRBJ2-3|TRBV3-1/TRBV3-2
CASSPGLASDTQYF
>TRBJ1-2|TRBV29-1
CSVEDASAGAGYTF
>TRBJ1-1|TRBV11-2
CASSDRDGGDTEAFF
>TRBJ1-1|TRBV7-9
CASSPRDRGSGRAFF
>TRBJ2-7|TRBV7-6
CASSPQAGSYEQYF
>TRBJ1-5|TRBV19
CASGQGTSNVPQHF
>TRBJ2-5|TRBV4-1
CASSQDRTSVLETQYF
>TRBJ1-1|TRBV19
CASSLREENTEAFF
>TRBJ2-7|TRBV5-1
CASSLVASGVLSEQYF
>TRBJ1-2|TRBV30
CAWNPKLVHGYTF
>TRBJ1-2|TRBV3-1/TRBV3-2
CASSQEGQDNYGYTF
>TRBJ1-2|TRBV12-3/TRBV12-4
CASSPTGFYGYTF
>TRBJ1-4|TRBV5-1
CASSITLQGANEKLFF
>TRBJ2-6|TRBV5-1
CASSLTGTGANVLTF
>TRBJ2-2|TRBV18
CASSPKGGSTGELFF
>TRBJ2-2|TRBV10-3
CAISARGTANTGELFF
>TRBJ2-5|TRBV6-1
CASSDYRAIQETQYF
>TRBJ1-1|TRBV5-6
CASSLRTGIGEAFF
>TRBJ2-7|TRBV29-1
CSSPQGPYEQYF
>TRBJ2-7|TRBV27
CASSSNVWPYEQYF
>TRBJ2-1|TRBV4-3
CASSQGLAGGMYNEQFF
>TRBJ1-5|TRBV12-5
CASGPPSGSQFNQPQHF
>TRBJ1-2|TRBV7-2
CASSGYEAPVYGYTF
>TRBJ2-2|TRBV21-1
CASRGTAGKAGELFF
>TRBJ1-2|TRBV19
CASSTGQGVGGYTF
>TRBJ1-3|TRBV2
CASSEDRDSGNTIYF
>TRBJ2-2|TRBV9
CASSVAGGGDTGELFF
>TRBJ2-1|TRBV10-3
CATTSPEQFF
>TRBJ1-6|TRBV5-5
CASSLSAQAGSPLHF
>TRBJ2-1|TRBV6-5
CASRRLSFDEQFF
>TRBJ1-2|TRBV5-1
CASSAGDRGNYGYTF
>TRBJ1-1|TRBV5-5
CASRHDLNTEAFF
>TRBJ2-2|TRBV5-1
CASSLVLWSLGTGELFF
>TRBJ2-3|TRBV7-7
CASSQSGGADTQYF
>TRBJ2-1|TRBV4-1
CASSQDRGLGNEQFF
>TRBJ2-7|TRBV2
CASSVQGGEQYF
>TRBJ2-5|TRBV9
CASSPRTGGDETQYF
>TRBJ1-5|TRBV19
CASDPRVGNQPQHF
>TRBJ2-3|TRBV9
CASSVGSVLVDTDTQYF
>TRBJ2-2|TRBV7-7
CASSPQRTGELFF
>TRBJ1-1|TRBV29-1
CSVGGQGGMNTEAFF
>TRBJ1-1|TRBV7-9
CASSLPGWRTDEAFF
>TRBJ1-2|TRBV7-2
CASSAGQGSGGYTF
>TRBJ2-5|TRBV7-9
CASSSQTEYQETQYF
>TRBJ2-1|TRBV7-6
CASSLGSFTGGANEQFF